What follows are 30 T cell receptor beta chains derived from one specimen sequenced in a study of T-cell memory formation after mild COVID-19. TCRdb reanalysed the 5' RACE reads using MiXCR and keeps one entry per CDR3 protein. In the table there are roughly 450,000 distinct CDR3 sequences, roughly 18% of which are singletons. Sequenced input: PBMCs or a T cell subset sorted from them (not recorded which). The receptors come from a man between 18 and 29 years old who had mild COVID-19 (a few samples of this study predate the infection). Cell type and time point are not known.

The CDR3 bases are TGTGCCACCGGGATTGGAGAAAAACTGTTTTTT. Residues: CATGIGEKLFF. V and J are TRBV6-5 and TRBJ1-4; D call uncertain. The CDR3 has 11 amino acids. CDR1 is MNHEY, CDR2 SVGAGI, per germline. The ends were cut back, 10 bases at V and 8 bases at J, with 11 bases in the middle.

There are a few counts of this clonotype. The chain carries TRBV5-1 and TRBJ1-2; tentatively, D is TRBD1 (5 bases). Germline V lookup: CDR1 SGHRS, CDR2 YFSETQ. This CDR3 comprises 15 residues. Trimming pared 4 bases from V and 1 base from J, leaving 14 bases between. The CDR3 here is CASSRDFHFNYGYTF. In DNA form, the CDR3 reads TGCGCCAGCAGCCGGGACTTCCATTTTAACTATGGCTACACCTTC.

This rearrangement joins TRBV4-1 to TRBJ2-2; possible D gene TRBD1, 6 bases. The CDR3 is 16 residues long. CDR1 MGHRA and CDR2 YSYEKL come from the germline V gene. V was pared by 2 bases and J by 6 bases, with 16 bases between. CDR3: CASSQSSSGAAGELFF. In nucleotides, the CDR3 is TGCGCCAGCAGCCAATCCTCTTCAGGGGCCGCCGGGGAGCTGTTTTTT.

This clonotype was counted a few times. The chain couples TRBV2 to TRBJ2-3; TRBD2 agrees at 8 bases. CDR1 and CDR2 (germline): SNHLY, FYNNEI. V shed 7 bases and J 6 bases; nucleotides not matched to a gene: 9. The CDR3 spans 14 residues. CDR3 DNA: TGTGCCAGCACCGGGGCCGGGACTAGTGATACGCAGTATTTT. Protein product: CASTGAGTSDTQYF.

CDR3 protein: CASRGAGTRAGPLHF. The CDR3 bases are TGTGCCAGCAGAGGTGCCGGGACAAGGGCAGGACCCCTCCACTTT. The gene calls are TRBV6-6 and TRBJ1-6; possibly TRBD1 for D (6 bases). CDR3 length: 15 residues. Germline CDR1 reads MNHNY; CDR2 reads SVGAGI (reference sequence). The V end lost 6 bases, the J end lost 12 bases, and 21 bases lay between the germline ends.

This clonotype occurred a few times. The chain uses TRBV27 and TRBJ1-5; D gene uncertain. This CDR3 has 14 residues. Germline CDR1 MNHEY, CDR2 SMNVEV (reference sequence). With 3 bases removed from V and 2 bases from J, the gap between germline ends came to 8 bases. This chain's CDR3 is CASSLSDGNQPQHF. CDR3 DNA: TGTGCCAGCAGTTTGTCGGACGGCAATCAGCCCCAGCATTTT.

The table lists this clonotype with many counts. The gene calls are TRBV5-1 and TRBJ2-1; perhaps TRBD2 as D (7 bases). This CDR3 spans 14 amino acids. V lost 1 base and J lost 7, with 12 bases in between. Looked up from germline, CDR1 is SGHRS and CDR2 is YFSETQ. The CDR3 DNA reads as TGCGCCAGCAGCTTGAATCGGGGGGCGAATGAGCAGTTCTTC. This sequence encodes CASSLNRGANEQFF. Full variable domain (outside the CDR3, taken from reference TRBV5-1 and TRBJ2-1): KAGVTQTPRYLIKTRGQQVTLSCSPISGHRSVSWYQQTPGQGLQFLFEYFSETQRNKGNFPGRFSGRQFSNSRSEMNVSTLELGDSALYLCASSLNRGANEQFFGPGTRLTVL.

This clonotype was counted between two and nine times. V is TRBV9 and J is TRBJ2-7; 8 bases are shared with TRBD1. The CDR3 has 15 amino acids. Germline-derived CDR1 and CDR2 are SGDLS and YYNGEE. V lost 0 bases to trimming and J lost 3 bases; unmatched junction nucleotides: 5. CDR3 bases: TGTGCCAGCAGCGTAGGGACAGGGTCGTTCTACGAGCAGTACTTC. Encoded protein: CASSVGTGSFYEQYF.

This clonotype was counted only a few times. This sequence joins TRBV29-1 and TRBJ1-1, with D uncertain. Germline lookup yields CDR1 SQVTM and CDR2 ANQGSEA. V dropped 3 bases and J dropped 1 base, with 3 bases sitting between them. This CDR3 is built from 11 residues. CDR3 DNA: TGCAGCGTTGACAAGAACACTGAAGCTTTCTTT. Translated: CSVDKNTEAFF.

This sequence joins TRBV9 and TRBJ1-1; 7 bases line up with TRBD1. This CDR3 is 17 amino acids long. The germline V gene encodes CDR1 SGDLS and CDR2 YYNGEE. The junction had 11 bases not matched to a gene; V was cut back by 0 bases and J by 3 bases. CDR3 region: CASSVAPPDRDDTEAFF. In DNA form, the CDR3 reads TGTGCCAGCAGCGTAGCCCCACCTGACAGGGATGACACTGAAGCTTTCTTT.

The gene calls are TRBV12-5 and TRBJ2-1, with no clear D. The CDR3 is 12 residues long. Germline loops: CDR1 LGHNT, CDR2 FRNRAP. V lost 4 bases and J lost 7, with 8 bases in between. For the CDR3, the DNA is TGTGCTAGTGGTTCCCGGAGAAATGAGCAGTTCTTC. Its translation is CASGSRRNEQFF. The whole variable domain, filled in from reference TRBV12-5 and TRBJ2-1, reads DARVTQTPRHKVTEMGQEVTMRCQPILGHNTVFWYRQTMMQGLELLAYFRNRAPLDDSGMPKDRFSAEMPDATLATLKIQPSEPRDSAVYFCASGSRRNEQFFGPGTRLTVL.

The V and J genes are TRBV11-3 and TRBJ2-1; 10 bases are a match to TRBD2. Looked up from germline, CDR1 is SGHNT and CDR2 is YENEEA. V shed 0 bases and J 10 bases; nucleotides not matched to a gene: 15. The CDR3 spans 18 residues. As DNA, the CDR3 is TGTGCCAGCAGCTTAGAGGGGAGGGCTAGCGGGGGACCTACGGAGCAGTTCTTC. Encoded protein: CASSLEGRASGGPTEQFF.

This clonotype was observed a few times. The chain is built from TRBV5-6 and TRBJ2-7; a weak D match, TRBD1 (5 bases). Trimming left V 4 bases short and J 1 base short, with 18 bases between. Germline values: CDR1 SGHDT, CDR2 YYEEEE. The CDR3 has 16 amino acids. CDR3 amino acids: CASSPPMRQNSYEQYF. CDR3 bases: TGTGCCAGCAGCCCGCCGATGCGACAGAATTCCTACGAGCAGTACTTC.

This clonotype was observed a handful of times. The chain recombines TRBV27 with TRBJ2-2; D is possibly TRBD1 (6 bases). The germline V and J ends were trimmed by 5 bases and 0 bases, with 10 bases remaining between them. Per the germline V gene, CDR1 is MNHEY and CDR2 is SMNVEV (reference sequence). CDR3 size: 15 residues. The CDR3 DNA reads as TGTGCCAGCAGTATCAGGGGCTCGAACACCGGGGAGCTGTTTTTT. It codes for CASSIRGSNTGELFF.

This clonotype was seen only a few times. This chain connects TRBV7-2 to TRBJ2-5; D not resolved. CDR3 size: 14 residues. Trimming took 6 bases from V and 5 from J, leaving 16 bases between them. From germline, CDR1 is SGHTA and CDR2 FQGNSA. The CDR3 nucleotides are TGTGCCAGCAGGAACCAGGACGTCGGGGAGACCCAGTACTTC. Translation gives CASRNQDVGETQYF.

The chain employs TRBV20-1 and TRBJ1-4, with unresolved D. Germline V lookup: CDR1 DFQATT, CDR2 SNEGSKA (reference sequence). The V gene lost 3 bases and the J gene lost 5 bases, with 10 bases spanning the gap. The CDR3 is 13 residues long. The DNA for the CDR3 is TGCAGTGCTAGGGCAGGATTGAATGAAAAACTGTTTTTT. Protein sequence: CSARAGLNEKLFF.

This clonotype came up a few times. The chain couples TRBV20-1 to TRBJ1-6, with a possible D match to TRBD1 (6 bases). Germline lookup yields CDR1 DFQATT and CDR2 SNEGSKA (reference sequence). The CDR3 is 14 amino acids. The germline V and J ends were trimmed by 6 bases and 10 bases, with 19 bases remaining between them. CDR3 nucleotides: TGCAGTGCCGTTTTAAGGGGGTATGGCTCACCCCTCCACTTT. Protein sequence: CSAVLRGYGSPLHF.

The table lists this clonotype with many counts. The chain recombines TRBV20-1 with TRBJ2-7; no firm D call. The ends were cut back, 3 bases at V and 2 bases at J, with 11 bases in the middle. CDR1 and CDR2 from the germline V gene are DFQATT and SNEGSKA (reference sequence). The CDR3 contains 13 residues. As DNA, the CDR3 is TGCAGTGCTAGGCTGGGCCATGCCTACGAGCAGTACTTC. Amino acids: CSARLGHAYEQYF.

A few counts support this clonotype. The V call is TRBV28, the J call TRBJ2-1; TRBD1 matches 11 bases. The trim removed 3 bases at V and 7 bases at J, leaving 8 bases unmatched. This CDR3 is 16 amino acids long. Looked up from germline, CDR1 is MDHEN and CDR2 is SYDVKM. Here the CDR3 reads CASSFRDRGILNEQFF. DNA of the CDR3: TGTGCCAGCAGTTTCCGGGACAGGGGGATATTAAATGAGCAGTTCTTC.

Comments on this clonotype: The junction departs from germline at one end; a sequencing error may be responsible. The rearrangement uses TRBV10-3 and TRBJ2-5; D tentatively reads TRBD1 or TRBD2 (5 bases each). The CDR3 has 14 amino acids. Germline V lookup: CDR1 ENHRY, CDR2 SYGVKD. In DNA form, the CDR3 reads TGTGCCAGCAGTCGGGGCTACTCCATGGAGACCCAGTACTTC. Protein product: CASSRGYSMETQYF.

This chain joins TRBV20-1 and TRBJ2-5; D might be TRBD1 (6 bases). Germline V CDR1 and CDR2: DFQATT, SNEGSKA (reference sequence). V lost 3 bases and J 3 bases, leaving 11 bases between the germline ends. The CDR3 sequence is 13 residues long. The DNA for the CDR3 is TGCAGTGCTAGGGGGACACCTAAAGAGACCCAGTACTTC. The encoded protein is CSARGTPKETQYF.

This clonotype came up a few times. The V call is TRBV23-1, the J call TRBJ1-5, with 7 nucleotides matching TRBD1. TRBV23-1 is noted as an ORF with a role that remains uncertain. The V segment lost 3 bases and the J segment 4 bases; nucleotides outside the gene matches: 6. The CDR3 is 15 residues long. In nucleotides, the CDR3 is TGCGCCAGCAGTCAGTGTGACAGGGAGAATCAGCCCCAGCATTTT. Protein: CASSQCDRENQPQHF.

This chain links TRBV20-1 with TRBJ1-5, with D possibly being TRBD1 (5 bases). Germline CDR1 and CDR2: DFQATT and SNEGSKA (reference sequence). The CDR3 loop spans 15 amino acids. With 6 bases removed from V and 8 bases from J, the gap between germline ends came to 23 bases. CDR3 in amino acids: CSAILTTGVGEPQHF. The CDR3 DNA sequence: TGCAGTGCGATCCTCACTACGGGGGTAGGGGAGCCCCAGCATTTT.

This clonotype appeared a few times. V and J are TRBV29-1 and TRBJ2-2, with TRBD2 matching 13 bases. The J segment lost 2 bases and the V segment lost 6 bases, leaving 3 bases of the junction unmatched. The CDR3 contains 15 residues. Germline lookup yields CDR1 SQVTM and CDR2 ANQGSEA. CDR3: CSVGLAGDNTGELFF. The CDR3, as DNA: TGCAGCGTAGGACTAGCGGGGGATAACACCGGGGAGCTGTTTTTT.

This clonotype was counted many times. The chain employs TRBV6-5 and TRBJ2-5; D is possibly TRBD1 or TRBD2 (5 bases each). V lost 5 bases, J lost 2 bases, and 12 bases lay in between. The CDR3 totals 14 residues. Germline V CDR1 and CDR2: MNHEY, SVGAGI. The CDR3 loop is CASSRAGRQETQYF. The CDR3 region has the DNA TGTGCCAGCAGTAGGGCAGGGAGACAAGAGACCCAGTACTTC.

The table lists this clonotype with a few counts. The J gene is TRBJ1-1, the V gene TRBV13; D gene ambiguous. The CDR3 sequence is 12 residues long. The V end lost 1 base, the J end lost 8 bases, and 8 bases lay between the germline ends. Germline V lookup: CDR1 PRHDT, CDR2 FYEKMQ (reference sequence). The CDR3 protein is CASSLVPREAFF. The CDR3 DNA reads as TGTGCCAGCAGCTTAGTACCGCGAGAAGCTTTCTTT.

The J gene is TRBJ2-3, the V gene TRBV7-6, with D uncertain. Germline V lookup: CDR1 SGHVS, CDR2 FNYEAQ. The CDR3 is 14 residues long. V lost 2 bases and J 2 bases, leaving 8 bases between the germline ends. CDR3 in amino acids: CASSLRQDTDTQYF. CDR3 in DNA: TGTGCCAGCAGCTTACGTCAGGACACAGATACGCAGTATTTT.

The chain combines TRBV7-9 with TRBJ2-1; 9 bases agree with TRBD1. With V trimmed by 3 bases and J by 9 bases, 12 bases remained unmatched. The CDR3 consists of 16 residues. Looked up from germline, CDR1 is SEHNR and CDR2 is FQNEAQ (reference sequence). CDR3 region: CASSFGRTGVVGEQFF. The CDR3 DNA reads TGTGCCAGCAGCTTCGGCCGGACAGGGGTAGTGGGTGAGCAGTTCTTC.

The genes are TRBV12-3 or TRBV12-4 and TRBJ2-5, with 9 bases fitting TRBD2. With V trimmed by 6 bases and J by 4 bases, 18 bases remained unmatched. This CDR3 comprises 18 residues. The DNA of the CDR3 is TGTGCCAGCAGCTTACCGTTGAGCGGGGGGACTGGGGGAGAGACCCAGTACTTC. Translated, it gives CASSLPLSGGTGGETQYF.

V is TRBV20-1 and J is TRBJ1-1; D uncertain. Looked up from germline, CDR1 is DFQATT and CDR2 is SNEGSKA (reference sequence). V gave up 7 bases and J gave up 0 bases, with 12 bases separating them. The CDR3 has 13 amino acids. The CDR3: CSVDRMMNTEAFF. The CDR3 DNA reads TGCAGTGTGGACCGAATGATGAACACTGAAGCTTTCTTT.